The rows below give T cell receptor beta chains drawn from one sample of a study of technical replicates of blood from a handful of donors. Sequenced by immunoSEQ multiplex PCR; TCRdb stores in-frame clones only, minus some. The sample lists some 96,000 clones; approximately 96% were seen once. Source material: T cells isolated from PBMCs. Source of these receptors: a human donor in good health. Both conserved end residues are part of each CDR3. A D gene is named only where the DNA matches it firmly. Clone size is not always given. Where it is, it says once, few, many or a class for expanded clones.

j_call | d_call | clone_size | v_call | cdr3_nt | cdr3_aa
TRBJ1-5 | NA | NA | TRBV6-5 | TGTGCCAGCAGTTCGGACAGAACTAGCAATCAGCCCCAGCATTTT | CASSSDRTSNQPQHF
TRBJ2-6 | NA | NA | TRBV5-1 | TGCGCCAGCAGCTCTACTCTCTCTGGGGCCAACGTCCTGACTTTC | CASSSTLSGANVLTF
TRBJ2-7 | NA | NA | TRBV5-4 | TGTGCCAGCAGCCTGGCTGGTGCAGCCCCAGGAAGGGAGCAGTACTTC | CASSLAGAAPGREQYF
TRBJ2-7 | NA | NA | TRBV7-9 | TGTGCCAGCAGCTTACTCTCGGCCCAGGACGAGCAGTACTTC | CASSLLSAQDEQYF
TRBJ2-5 | TRBD2 | NA | TRBV19 | TGTGCCAGTAGTATCGGCCCCGGACTAGCGGGAGCGGAGACCCAGTACTTC | CASSIGPGLAGAETQYF
TRBJ2-1 | NA | NA | TRBV5-1 | TGCGCCAGCAGCTTGAGACAGCACAATGAGCAGTTCTTC | CASSLRQHNEQFF
TRBJ1-3 | NA | once | TRBV11-2 | TGTGCCAGCAGCTCACGGGGGGGGCAGGGATCTGGAAACACCATATATTTT | CASSSRGGQGSGNTIYF
TRBJ2-1 | TRBD2 | once | TRBV18 | TGTGCCAGCTCACCACCGTCGCTAGCGGGAGGCTTAAATGAGCAGTTCTTC | CASSPPSLAGGLNEQFF
TRBJ2-7 | TRBD1 | NA | TRBV5-5 | TGTGCCAGCAGCCCCGGGACAGGGGTTTTCCACGAGCAGTACTTC | CASSPGTGVFHEQYF
TRBJ2-2 | NA | NA | TRBV7-9 | TGTGCCAGCAGCGAAGAGTATACGGGTCTCGGGGAGCTGTTTTTT | CASSEEYTGLGELFF
TRBJ2-7 | NA | few | TRBV28 | TGTGCCAGCAGTTTACGGGGTCACCCCTACGAGCAGTACTTC | CASSLRGHPYEQYF
TRBJ1-1 | NA | NA | TRBV11-3 | TGTGCCAGCAGCTTAGGGGGGCCTGAAGCTTTCTTT | CASSLGGPEAFF
TRBJ2-1 | NA | NA | TRBV5-1 | TGCGCCAGCAGCTTAAACCCTAACAATGAGCAGTTCTTC | CASSLNPNNEQFF
TRBJ1-2 | NA | NA | TRBV2 | TGTGCCAGCAGTGAAGGGGGCCTTAACTATGGCTACACCTTC | CASSEGGLNYGYTF
TRBJ2-1 | NA | NA | TRBV9 | TGTGCCAGCAGCGTAGAATCATCGGGTCCATTACAGTTCTTC | CASSVESSGPLQFF
TRBJ2-1 | TRBD2 | NA | TRBV10-1 | TGCGCCAGCTCTACGGGAGGGCCGAAGTACAATGAGCAGTTCTTC | CASSTGGPKYNEQFF
TRBJ2-1 | NA | NA | TRBV11-3 | TGTGCCAGCAGCCCAGAGACGGGTGCTGAGCAGTTCTTC | CASSPETGAEQFF
TRBJ2-3 | TRBD2 | NA | TRBV9 | TGTGCCAGCAGCGTAGGAGATAGCGGGGGGGCCACAGATACGCAGTATTTT | CASSVGDSGGATDTQYF
TRBJ2-1 | NA | NA | TRBV5-5 | TGTGCCAGCAGCTTGGACTTGTACAATGAGCAGTTCTTC | CASSLDLYNEQFF
TRBJ2-7 | NA | NA | TRBV7-6 | TGTGCCAGCAGCCCACAAAGAGGATCCTCCTACGAGCAGTACTTC | CASSPQRGSSYEQYF
TRBJ2-1 | TRBD1 | NA | TRBV7-9 | TGTGCCAGCAGCTTAAAACAGGGGCTATCCAATGAGCAGTTCTTC | CASSLKQGLSNEQFF
TRBJ2-7 | TRBD2 | NA | TRBV10-3 | TGTGCCATCAGTGAGGCGAGCGGGGCCGCCTACGAGCAGTACTTC | CAISEASGAAYEQYF
TRBJ2-1 | TRBD1 | NA | TRBV11-3 | TGTGCCAGCGGAGAAATAAGCCGAGGGGGCACCAATGAGCAGTTCTTC | CASGEISRGGTNEQFF
TRBJ2-2 | NA | NA | TRBV11-2 | TGTGCCAGCAGCCCCCGGTGGACCGGGGGGAACACCGGGGAGCTGTTTTTT | CASSPRWTGGNTGELFF
TRBJ1-6 | NA | NA | TRBV7-8 | TGTGCCAGCAGCTTAGTCACAGGGAGCTCACCCCTCCACTTT | CASSLVTGSSPLHF
TRBJ2-1 | TRBD2 | NA | TRBV29-1 | TGCAGCGTTGCGCGCGGGGGGGAGGGTCCTACGAATGAGCAGTTCTTC | CSVARGGEGPTNEQFF
TRBJ2-1 | TRBD2 | NA | TRBV28 | TGTGCCAGCAGTTTTGGTCTAGCGGACTACAATGAGCAGTTCTTC | CASSFGLADYNEQFF
TRBJ2-5 | NA | NA | TRBV15 | TGTGCCACCAGCAGAGATCTACAGGGCCGGGGGACCCAGTACTTC | CATSRDLQGRGTQYF
TRBJ2-7 | TRBD1 | NA | TRBV30 | TGTGCCTCGCTAAGGACAGGGAAGAGTCTCGAGCAGTACTTC | CASLRTGKSLEQYF
TRBJ2-7 | NA | NA | TRBV5-1 | TGCGCCAGCAGCTTGGTGGGGGGAAGCTCCTACGAGCAGTACTTC | CASSLVGGSSYEQYF
TRBJ2-7 | TRBD2 | NA | TRBV28 | TGTGCCAGCAGTTCCACTATCAGGGACGTGACTAGCGGGAGTCTTATCGCCTACGAGCAGTACTTC | CASSSTIRDVTSGSLIAYEQYF
TRBJ2-1 | TRBD2 | NA | TRBV11-2 | TGTGCCAGCAGCACCGGGACTAGCGGTTACAATGAGCAGTTCTTC | CASSTGTSGYNEQFF
TRBJ2-5 | TRBD2 | once | TRBV19 | TGTGCCAGTAAGGCAGCGGGGTACTACCAAGAGACCCAGTACTTC | CASKAAGYYQETQYF
TRBJ1-5 | NA | NA | TRBV28 | TGTGCCAGCAGTTCCCCGGTTAGGGGGTTCCAGCATTTT | CASSSPVRGFQHF
TRBJ1-1 | TRBD1 | NA | TRBV5-1 | TGCGCCAGCAGCTGGGGACAGGGAACCACTGAAGCTTTCTTT | CASSWGQGTTEAFF
TRBJ2-7 | TRBD2 | NA | TRBV11-2 | TGTGCCAGCAGCGGACTAGCGGGAGCGAACGGCTACGAGCAGTACTTC | CASSGLAGANGYEQYF
TRBJ1-2 | TRBD1 | NA | TRBV14 | TGTGCCAGCAGCCAAGGACAGGGCGACTATGGCTACACCTTC | CASSQGQGDYGYTF
TRBJ2-3 | TRBD2 | NA | TRBV29-1 | TGCAGCGTTGGGCTAGCGGGGGGTGTAGATACGCAGTATTTT | CSVGLAGGVDTQYF
TRBJ2-7 | TRBD1 | NA | TRBV30 | TGTGCCTGGGCCTGGACAGGCGTCGGGTACGAGCAGTACTTC | CAWAWTGVGYEQYF
TRBJ2-3 | TRBD1 | NA | TRBV6-5 | TGTGCCAGCAGTTACTTGGGACAGGGGACAACAGATACGCAGTATTTT | CASSYLGQGTTDTQYF
TRBJ2-3 | NA | NA | TRBV27 | TGTGCCAGCACCCGGGACACCTCCACAGATACGCAGTATTTT | CASTRDTSTDTQYF
TRBJ2-1 | TRBD2 | NA | TRBV27 | TGTGCCAGCAGTTTATCAGGGACTAGCGGGTCTCCAAACGACAATGAGCAGTTCTTC | CASSLSGTSGSPNDNEQFF
TRBJ1-3 | NA | NA | TRBV18 | TGTGCCAGCTCACCTGGACGGGACTCTGGAAACACCATATATTTT | CASSPGRDSGNTIYF
TRBJ1-2 | NA | NA | TRBV14 | TGTGCCAGCAGCCCCAAAACAGCGGGGTCCGGCTATGGCTACACCTTC | CASSPKTAGSGYGYTF
TRBJ2-5 | TRBD1 | NA | TRBV6-1 | TGTGCCAGCAGTGAAGTGGGGGACAGACTCCAAGAGACCCAGTACTTC | CASSEVGDRLQETQYF
TRBJ2-7 | NA | NA | TRBV11-2 | TGTGCCAGCAGCTCGCTGAGCAGGGTGTCTTACGAGCAGTACTTC | CASSSLSRVSYEQYF
TRBJ2-7 | TRBD1 | NA | TRBV9 | TGTGCCAGCAGCGTCTACCGGGACAGGGACTACGAGCAGTACTTC | CASSVYRDRDYEQYF
TRBJ1-1 | NA | NA | TRBV6-6 | TGTGCCAGCAGTTACTCGGTGGGGGCCTACACTGAAGCTTTCTTT | CASSYSVGAYTEAFF
TRBJ2-5 | NA | NA | TRBV6-1 | TGTGCCAGCAGTGTCATGACAGACCAAGAGACCCAGTACTTC | CASSVMTDQETQYF
TRBJ1-1 | NA | NA | TRBV6-1 | TGTGCCAGCATTCTGGGGGCAGACACTGAAGCTTTCTTT | CASILGADTEAFF
TRBJ2-7 | TRBD2 | NA | TRBV5-1 | TGCGCCAGCCAGCTTCGACTAGCGGGAGGGAGCTCCTACGAGCAGTACTTC | CASQLRLAGGSSYEQYF
TRBJ2-5 | NA | once | TRBV7-3 | TGTGCCAGCAGCCCAACAGGTAGCGGTCCTGGGGAGACCCAGTACTTC | CASSPTGSGPGETQYF
TRBJ1-5 | NA | NA | TRBV11-2 | TGTGCCAGCAGCTTCAGGGACAATCAGCCCCAGCATTTT | CASSFRDNQPQHF
TRBJ2-1 | NA | NA | TRBV7-9 | TGTGCCAGCAGCCATACCGGGGGAACCTACAATGAGCAGTTCTTC | CASSHTGGTYNEQFF
TRBJ1-6 | TRBD1 | NA | TRBV18 | TGTGCCAGCTCACCATCACAGGGGGATTCACCCCTCCACTTT | CASSPSQGDSPLHF
TRBJ2-6 | TRBD1 | NA | TRBV7-9 | TGTGCCAGCAGCGCCCACAGGGGCGTAGACTCTGGGGCCAACGTCCTGACTTTC | CASSAHRGVDSGANVLTF
TRBJ2-1 | TRBD2 | NA | TRBV7-9 | TGTGCCAGCAGTCTAAGCGGGGGAGCCTACAATGAGCAGTTCTTC | CASSLSGGAYNEQFF
TRBJ2-7 | TRBD2 | NA | TRBV7-9 | TGTGCCAGCTCCACTTGGGGGAGCGGGGGGGCCCGATACGAGCAGTACTTC | CASSTWGSGGARYEQYF
TRBJ1-5 | TRBD1 | NA | TRBV19 | TGTGCCAGTAAATCCGGGACAGATTATAATCAGCCCCAGCATTTT | CASKSGTDYNQPQHF
TRBJ2-3 | TRBD2 | NA | TRBV15 | TGTGCCACCAGCAGGGGAACTAGCGTAGGCACAGATACGCAGTATTTT | CATSRGTSVGTDTQYF